This TCR beta chain derives from a study of PD-L1 blockade in urothelial cancer (dated by TCRdb to about 2017). About the full investigation: Every patient began therapy in 2014 and was given atezolizumab 1,200 mg intravenously every 3 weeks. Blood samples were analyzed 3 weeks after the start of treatment (second dose) and 6 weeks after the start of treatment. Whole exome sequencing and RNA sequencing of pretreatment tumors were performed alongside TCR sequencing in the same patients. Pretreatment blood TCR-seq was available for around 29 patients, at least one posttreatment blood collection was obtained for 24 patients, and tumor TCR-seq was available for 24 patients. Somatic, immune and clinical correlates of response to PD-L1 blockade with atezolizumab in urothelial cancer were the focus of an exploratory multi-omic analysis. About nine tenths of the roughly 30 patients were males with bladder-origin urothelial cancer, and about 65% of the roughly 29 reported a prior smoking history. An ECOG performance status of 0 or 1 was recorded for the patients, and 0 to 3 prior chemotherapy regimens had been received by the patients. Durable clinical benefit was defined as progression-free survival longer than 6 months, and TCR features were also tested against progression-free and overall survival. Durable clinical benefit was achieved by nine patients and was not achieved by 20 patients. Blood samples gave median yields of around 140,000 T cells and 83,000 or so unique TCRs, along with a median clonality of roughly 0.08. TCR sequencing covered pretreatment tumor samples and matched, serially collected peripheral blood taken before and after atezolizumab treatment. Findings and caveats that apply to the study as a whole: At 3 weeks after the start of treatment, tumor-associated TCR clones in peripheral blood had expanded more in patients with durable benefit (n ≈ 22, p = 0.022). Improved progression-free and overall survival was associated with having pretreatment peripheral blood TCR clonality below the median. Because of the small sample size (n ≈ 30) and the many exploratory analyses performed, the results are intended to be regarded as hypothesis-generating.

The CDR3 covers 17 residues, taking in both the cysteine and the phenylalanine. Solely the CDR3 DNA is kept, with 51 bases framed from the first base. CDR1 and CDR2 are drawn from the germline V gene (reference sequence): GTSNPN, SVGIG. The V and J ends are trimmed by 3 bases and 4 bases, leaving 21 bases between them. What this sample's time point label stands for: pretreatment peripheral blood. A cohort of 25 to 30 patients with locally advanced or metastatic urothelial carcinoma, treated at Memorial Sloan Kettering on a trial protocol, was included. Peripheral blood mononuclear cells were collected pretreatment and during treatment, with between 1 and 8 total time points per patient. The Qiagen DNeasy Blood extraction kit was used to purify genomic DNA from total PBMCs and tumor samples. PBMCs were collected pretreatment and during treatment, and were isolated and stored as previously described.

Worth noting for this clone: Its specific antigen is unknown. Base qualities are not provided; no much larger clone lies one nucleotide away.

Each PCR received spiked-in synthetic TCR analog templates so that absolute template abundance could be estimated from read counts. Using the immunoSEQ assay, TCRbeta CDR3 regions were amplified from genomic DNA with bias-controlled V and J gene primers. Sequencing of rearranged TCRbeta segments was done at approximately 20X coverage. On the authors' methods: Clustering was used to correct sequencing errors, and CDR3s were annotated against IMGT to assign V, D and J genes. Out-of-frame and stop-codon sequences were excluded, and only productive TCRbeta rearrangements were used in downstream analyses. Clonality was calculated as one minus the Shannon entropy normalized by the log of the number of unique productive sequences. Clones differing between time points or between blood and tumor were identified using Fisher's exact test with Benjamini-Hochberg correction, with an adjusted p below 0.01 applied as the threshold. TCRdb holds this immuneACCESS table with in-frame rearrangements only. Some clones are missing; in checked studies, unresolved V genes explain under half, and the rest has no known cause. V, J and clone size reflect that table, while D and trimming were determined from the DNA. The sample yields 40,000 or so clones; around four fifths were counted once. Together, the top ten hold roughly 7.1% of the sample.

The rearrangement joined TRBV30 to TRBJ2-2, and possibly TRBD1, on 5 matching bases. The material was PBMCs, obtained around atezolizumab (anti-PD-L1) treatment. This clonotype was obtained from a man aged 55 to 70 with urothelial cancer. The CDR3 reads CAWRGRLNSRGTGELFF. The bases are TGTGCCTGGAGGGGGCGACTCAATTCTAGGGGCACCGGGGAGCTGTTTTTT. With the portions outside the CDR3 filled from the reference TRBV30 and TRBJ2-2 genes, the complete variable region becomes SQTIHQWPATLVQPVGSPLSLECTVEGTSNPNLYWYRQAAGRGLQLLFYSVGIGQISSEVPQNLSASRPQDRQFILSSKKLLLSDSGFYLCAWRGRLNSRGTGELFFGEGSRLTVL.